Following are 18 T cell receptor beta chains from one sample sequenced in a study of T cells in Graves' hyperthyroidism and ophthalmopathy. What was amplified from RNA transcripts were TCR beta CDR3 regions. Carried out on the TCR CDR3, a first-round RT-PCR used the HTBI primer set. TCRdb fed the multiplex PCR reads into MiXCR, producing one record per CDR3 protein. The repertoire consists of 650,000 to 750,000 distinct CDR3 sequences, with 11% to 15% occurring once and the leading ten covering roughly 10%. Material: blood. These receptors all stem from a woman between 18 and 29 years old with Graves' hyperthyroidism.

This clonotype was observed a handful of times. The J gene is TRBJ1-4, the V gene TRBV6-5; D is ambiguous. Trimming took 2 bases from V and 5 from J, leaving 9 bases between them. Germline values: CDR1 MNHEY, CDR2 SVGAGI. This CDR3 comprises 14 residues. CDR3 in amino acids: CASSYKRINEKLFF. The CDR3 DNA reads TGTGCCAGCAGTTACAAGCGCATCAATGAAAAACTGTTTTTT.

This clonotype was observed many times. This chain joins TRBV30 and TRBJ2-3, with a tentative D call TRBD2 (6 bases). Trimming removed 0 bases from V and 3 bases from J, with 13 bases in between. From germline, CDR1 is GTSNPN and CDR2 SVGIG (reference sequence). CDR3 size: 15 residues. CDR3 nucleotide sequence: TGTGCCTGGAGTGTAGGCGGGATTGAAACAGATACGCAGTATTTT. Translating gives CAWSVGGIETDTQYF.

This clonotype was seen at least ten times. The chain recombines TRBV18 with TRBJ1-1, with D perhaps matching TRBD1 (6 bases). Trimming shortened V by 5 bases and J by 2 bases, and 12 bases separated the two germline ends. From germline, CDR1 is KGHSH and CDR2 LQKENI. CDR3 length: 14 amino acids. CDR3 coding DNA: TGTGCCAGCTCATCAGGGGTGATTAACACTGAAGCTTTCTTT. Amino acids: CASSSGVINTEAFF. Using reference TRBV18 and TRBJ1-1 for the parts outside the CDR3, the full variable domain is NAGVMQNPRHLVRRRGQEARLRCSPMKGHSHVYWYRQLPEEGLKFMVYLQKENIIDESGMPKERFSAEFPKEGPSILRIQQVVRGDSAAYFCASSSGVINTEAFFGQGTRLTVV.

The table lists this clonotype with a few counts. The chain has TRBV12-3 or TRBV12-4 and TRBJ2-1; D ambiguous. The CDR3 runs 18 residues. V was pared by 5 bases and J by 2 bases, with 22 bases between. The CDR3 DNA follows: TGTGCCAGCAGTCAGAAAAGAAAGGTCAAAAACGCCTACAATGAGCAGTTCTTC. This gives the protein CASSQKRKVKNAYNEQFF.

This clonotype was seen repeatedly, ten times or more. CDR3 amino acids: CASSSKGQRATEAFF. CDR3 sequence (DNA): TGTGCCAGCAGCTCTAAGGGGCAAAGGGCCACTGAAGCTTTCTTT. The V and J genes are TRBV7-9 and TRBJ1-1, with D perhaps TRBD1 (5 bases). In germline, CDR1 is SEHNR, CDR2 FQNEAQ (reference sequence). V lost 4 bases to trimming and J lost 4 bases, with 16 bases between them. The CDR3 covers 15 residues.

This chain joins TRBV7-9 and TRBJ1-5, with TRBD1 matching over 9 bases. Germline loops: CDR1 SEHNR, CDR2 FQNEAQ (reference sequence). Trimming cost V 4 bases and J 5 bases; bases outside gene matches: 6. The CDR3 totals 15 residues. The CDR3 sequence: CASSSGTGFDQPQHF. The CDR3 region has the DNA TGTGCCAGCAGCTCGGGGACAGGGTTTGATCAGCCCCAGCATTTT. Looking up the rest from reference TRBV7-9 and TRBJ1-5 gives the full variable domain: DTGVSQNPRHKITKRGQNVTFRCDPISEHNRLYWYRQTLGQGPEFLTYFQNEAQLEKSRLLSDRFSAERPKGSFSTLEIQRTEQGDSAMYLCASSSGTGFDQPQHFGDGTRLSIL.

The J gene is TRBJ2-3, the V gene TRBV20-1; 7 bases agree with TRBD1. CDR1 DFQATT and CDR2 SNEGSKA come from the germline V gene (reference sequence). The ends lost 5 bases at V and 5 bases at J; junction bases unmatched: 7. The length of the CDR3 is 13 residues. The CDR3 nucleotides read TGCAGTGCTCCAGGGGGATCTATAGATACGCAGTATTTT. Its translation: CSAPGGSIDTQYF.

This clonotype has only a few counts. The CDR3 DNA reads TGTGCCAGCAGGGCGTCTAGCGGCAATGAGCAGTTCTTC. Residues: CASRASSGNEQFF. The V and J genes are TRBV27 and TRBJ2-1, with 7 positions matching TRBD2. V dropped 6 bases and J dropped 6; count of bases not matched to a gene: 5. This CDR3 comprises 13 residues. Per the germline V gene, CDR1 is MNHEY and CDR2 is SMNVEV (reference sequence).

This clonotype was recorded many times. V gene TRBV2 combines with J gene TRBJ2-2, with TRBD1 identical over 7 bases. Germline loops: CDR1 SNHLY, CDR2 FYNNEI. CDR3 length equals 16 residues. Trimming at V came to 7 bases and at J to 3 bases, leaving 11 bases not matched to a gene. The CDR3 sequence is CASTLTGTKYTGELFF. In DNA, the CDR3 is TGTGCCAGCACCTTGACAGGGACGAAGTACACCGGGGAGCTGTTTTTT.

This chain joins TRBV5-1 and TRBJ1-3; D is perhaps TRBD1 (5 bases). V dropped 5 bases and J dropped 0 bases, with 9 bases sitting between them. In germline, CDR1 is SGHRS, CDR2 YFSETQ. This CDR3 has 14 amino acids. For the CDR3, the DNA is TGCGCCAGCAGGGCTGGGACCTCTGGAAACACCATATATTTT. Translating gives CASRAGTSGNTIYF.

This clonotype has at least ten counts. This sequence joins TRBV7-2 and TRBJ1-2, with 8 positions matching TRBD1. CDR3 length: 15 residues. The V and J ends lost 5 bases and 8 bases, in that order; junction bases with no gene match: 13. Germline values: CDR1 SGHTA, CDR2 FQGNSA. CDR3 DNA sequence: TGTGCCAGCAGCCCACAGGGGGACATCGTTCGAGGCTACACCTTC. Translation: CASSPQGDIVRGYTF. The variable domain in full, with the rest retrieved from reference TRBV7-2 and TRBJ1-2, is GAGVSQSPSNKVTEKGKDVELRCDPISGHTALYWYRQSLGQGLEFLIYFQGNSAPDKSGLPSDRFSAERTGGSVSTLTIQRTQQEDSAVYLCASSPQGDIVRGYTFGSGTRLTVV.

The rearrangement joins TRBV7-9 to TRBJ2-5; 7 positions agree with TRBD1. The CDR3 consists of 15 residues. CDR1 and CDR2 from the germline V gene are SEHNR and FQNEAQ (reference sequence). Germline trimming cut 2 bases from V and 5 bases from J; bases unmatched to any gene: 8. The CDR3 sequence is CASSLFFETGETQYF. The CDR3 coding sequence is TGTGCCAGCAGCTTATTCTTTGAGACAGGGGAGACCCAGTACTTC.

This clonotype was picked up many times. This CDR3 reads CASSDGDRGWETQYF. Here the CDR3 DNA reads TGTGCCAGCAGTGACGGGGACAGGGGTTGGGAGACCCAGTACTTC. The chain joins TRBV6-2 or TRBV6-3 to TRBJ2-5; 10 bases are shared with TRBD1. This CDR3 is 15 amino acids long. In germline, CDR1 is MNHEY, CDR2 SVGEGT. J was trimmed by 5 bases and V by 5 bases; bases with no gene match: 8.

Many counts were recorded for this clonotype. The chain recombines TRBV4-1 with TRBJ1-2, with D possibly being TRBD1 (6 bases). Deletions cut 0 bases from V and 3 bases from J, with 11 bases between. CDR3 length: 15 amino acids. The V gene's germline CDR1 is MGHRA and CDR2 YSYEKL. For the CDR3, the DNA is TGCGCCAGCAGCCAAGAGACACGGACAGACTATGGCTACACCTTC. Translation: CASSQETRTDYGYTF.

Comment on this clonotype: A much larger clone differs from this one at a single base, so this may be a read error. The chain combines TRBV11-2 with TRBJ1-1, with unresolved D. With 3 bases removed from V and 10 bases from J, the gap between germline ends came to 15 bases. CDR3 size: 13 residues. The germline gives CDR1 SGHAT, CDR2 FQNNGV. CDR3 amino acids: CASSLEVEDGAFF. The CDR3 DNA is TGTGCCAGCAGCTTGGAGGTCGAGGATGGAGCTTTCTTT.

This clonotype appeared many times. CDR3 protein: CATRGQGGSEQYF. Here the CDR3 DNA reads TGTGCCACCCGGGGACAGGGTGGCAGCGAGCAGTACTTC. The chain is built from TRBV28 and TRBJ2-7; the match to TRBD1 covers 9 bases. Germline CDR1 reads MDHEN; CDR2 reads SYDVKM. This CDR3 region has 13 residues. Unmatched junction bases numbered 10, after V lost 10 bases and J lost 6 bases.

This clonotype has ten or more counts. The chain combines TRBV4-2 with TRBJ2-2, with 7 positions matching TRBD1. V was clipped by 0 bases and J by 6 bases; unmatched bases: 7. The V gene's germline CDR1 is LGHNA and CDR2 YNFKEQ. The CDR3 length is 16 residues. This CDR3 reads CASSQEPRQGAGELFF. For the CDR3, the DNA is TGTGCCAGCAGCCAAGAACCCCGACAGGGTGCCGGGGAGCTGTTTTTT.

The chain is built from TRBV29-1 and TRBJ2-7; 11 bases align to TRBD2. This CDR3 comprises 15 residues. Germline V gene data show CDR1 as SQVTM and CDR2 as ANQGSEA. V gave up 5 bases and J gave up 3 bases; unmatched junction bases: 9. The CDR3 DNA is TGCAGCGTTACACTACTCCTAGCGGGGGGCTACGAGCAGTACTTC. It codes for CSVTLLLAGGYEQYF.